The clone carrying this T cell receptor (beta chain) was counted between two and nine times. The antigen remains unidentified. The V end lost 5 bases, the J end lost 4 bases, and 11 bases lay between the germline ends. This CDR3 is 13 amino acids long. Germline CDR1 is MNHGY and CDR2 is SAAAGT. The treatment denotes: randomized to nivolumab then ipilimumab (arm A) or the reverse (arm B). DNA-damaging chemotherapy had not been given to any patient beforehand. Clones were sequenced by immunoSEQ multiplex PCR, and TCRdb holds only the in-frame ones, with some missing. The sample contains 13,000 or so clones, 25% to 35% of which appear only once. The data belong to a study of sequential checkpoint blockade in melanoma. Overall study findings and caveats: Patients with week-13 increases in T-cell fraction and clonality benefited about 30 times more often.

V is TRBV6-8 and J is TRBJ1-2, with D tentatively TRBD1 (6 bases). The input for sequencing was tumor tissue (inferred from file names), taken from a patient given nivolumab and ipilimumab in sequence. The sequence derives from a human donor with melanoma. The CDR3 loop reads CASSATGSYGYTF. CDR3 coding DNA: TGTGCCAGCAGTGCCACAGGGAGCTATGGCTACACCTTC.